The rows below give T cell receptor beta chains drawn from one sample of a study of blood T cells in healthy people across ages. TCRdb analysed the 5' RACE reads with MiXCR anew, one entry per CDR3 protein. Of around 1.5 million distinct CDR3 sequences listed, approximately 59% are singletons. The source material was blood. The receptor set was obtained from a man aged 18-30 years in good health. CDR3s include the opening cysteine and the closing phenylalanine or tryptophan. A D gene is named only where the DNA matches it firmly. Where a row states a size, it is once, few, many or the class of an expanded clone; other rows omit it.

size,V,D,J,length,CDR3,DNA
.,TRBV6-2/TRBV6-3,.,TRBJ2-1,17,CASSTIIRRDKINEQFF,TGTGCCAGCAGCACCATTATAAGACGGGACAAAATAAATGAGCAGTTCTTC
few,TRBV29-1,.,TRBJ2-3,11,CSVAQPDTQYF,TGCAGCGTTGCCCAGCCAGATACGCAGTATTTT
.,TRBV7-9,.,TRBJ1-6,18,CASSLRVWRNSYNSPLHF,TGTGCCAGCAGCTTAAGAGTTTGGAGGAACTCCTATAATTCACCCCTCCACTTT
.,TRBV5-1,.,TRBJ1-2,13,CASSSEGPDGYTF,TGCGCCAGCAGCTCAGAAGGGCCTGATGGCTACACCTTC
.,TRBV27,TRBD1,TRBJ2-3,17,CASSPLSGTGRTDTQYF,TGTGCCAGCAGTCCATTATCCGGGACAGGGCGCACAGATACGCAGTATTTT
.,TRBV10-3,TRBD1,TRBJ2-5,14,CAINGQGVGETQYF,TGTGCCATCAATGGACAGGGGGTTGGGGAGACCCAGTACTTC
.,TRBV7-9,.,TRBJ2-1,15,CASSPDIKAHNEQFF,TGTGCCAGCAGCCCGGACATTAAGGCGCACAATGAGCAGTTCTTC
few,TRBV29-1,.,TRBJ1-2,13,CSAGRALASGYTF,TGCAGCGCGGGGAGAGCCCTAGCTAGTGGCTACACCTTC
few,TRBV5-1,.,TRBJ2-7,14,CASSLDRGFYEQYF,TGCGCCAGCAGCTTGGATCGGGGCTTCTACGAGCAGTACTTC
few,TRBV27,.,TRBJ2-6,15,CASSLVRAGANVLTF,TGTGCCAGCAGTTTAGTCAGGGCTGGGGCCAACGTCCTGACTTTC
.,TRBV7-9,.,TRBJ2-7,13,CASSSTMSYEQYF,TGTGCCAGCAGCTCCACGATGAGCTACGAGCAGTACTTC
once,TRBV12-3/TRBV12-4,.,TRBJ2-6,17,CASSLRTVTRGANVLTF,TGTGCCAGCAGTTTGCGGACCGTGACCAGGGGGGCCAACGTCCTGACTTTC
few,TRBV20-1,.,TRBJ2-3,14,CSARPPRFGTAPYF,TGCAGTGCTAGACCTCCCAGATTCGGAACCGCTCCGTATTTT
.,TRBV9,TRBD1,TRBJ2-3,13,CASDRTGGDTQYF,TGTGCCAGCGACAGGACAGGGGGGGATACGCAGTATTTT
.,TRBV4-1,TRBD2,TRBJ2-7,15,CASSQGTRVMGEQYF,TGCGCCAGCAGCCAGGGGACTAGAGTGATGGGGGAGCAGTACTTC
.,TRBV6-2/TRBV6-3,.,TRBJ2-7,14,CASRPTGDTYEQYF,TGTGCCAGCAGACCGACCGGGGACACATACGAGCAGTACTTC
.,TRBV27,TRBD1,TRBJ2-5,15,CASSPMDRAYETQYF,TGTGCCAGCAGTCCGATGGACAGGGCATACGAGACCCAGTACTTC
.,TRBV7-9,.,TRBJ2-2,13,CASSPALTGELFF,TGTGCCAGCAGTCCTGCCCTGACCGGGGAGCTGTTTTTT
.,TRBV27,.,TRBJ2-7,14,CASSLTPSSYEQYF,TGTGCCAGCAGTTTAACCCCCAGCTCCTACGAGCAGTACTTC
.,TRBV2,TRBD2,TRBJ2-7,16,CASSDAVQGLVGEQYF,TGTGCCAGCAGTGATGCCGTACAGGGACTAGTCGGCGAGCAGTACTTC
.,TRBV21-1,.,TRBJ1-2,13,CANRDAENYGYTF,TGTGCCAACAGGGACGCCGAAAACTATGGCTACACCTTC
.,TRBV29-1,.,TRBJ1-4,14,CSVTLRGHNEKLFF,TGCAGCGTCACCCTTCGAGGCCATAATGAAAAACTGTTTTTT
few,TRBV12-3/TRBV12-4,.,TRBJ2-3,14,CASSLRGTTDTQYF,TGTGCCAGCAGTTTAAGGGGGACCACAGATACGCAGTATTTT
.,TRBV5-1,.,TRBJ2-3,14,CASSSSSGTDTQYF,TGTGCCAGCAGCTCATCGTCGGGCACAGATACGCAGTATTTT
.,TRBV18,.,TRBJ2-3,14,CASSPPERSDTQYF,TGTGCCAGCTCACCACCGGAACGCTCAGATACGCAGTATTTT
.,TRBV10-3,TRBD2,TRBJ2-5,13,CAIKGSGEETQYF,TGTGCCATCAAAGGTAGCGGGGAAGAGACCCAGTACTTC
.,TRBV7-8,.,TRBJ2-5,16,CASGPRGTPTQETQYF,TGTGCCAGCGGACCTCGGGGGACACCAACACAAGAGACCCAGTACTTC
.,TRBV7-6,TRBD1,TRBJ1-1,16,CASSLDLGGPNTEAFF,TGTGCCAGCAGCTTAGATCTAGGGGGCCCGAACACTGAAGCTTTCTTT
.,TRBV20-1,.,TRBJ2-7,14,CSARLEGFSYEQYF,TGCAGTGCTAGGCTTGAGGGTTTCTCCTACGAGCAGTACTTC
.,TRBV7-6,TRBD1,TRBJ2-7,16,CASSLGYGQGIHEQYF,TGTGCCAGCAGCTTAGGGTACGGACAGGGTATCCACGAGCAGTACTTC
.,TRBV20-1,.,TRBJ1-1,15,CSATTPGARNTEAFF,TGCAGTGCCACGACCCCAGGCGCACGGAACACTGAAGCTTTCTTT
.,TRBV20-1,.,TRBJ2-2,11,CSVDQTGELFF,TGCAGTGTGGACCAGACCGGGGAGCTGTTTTTT
few,TRBV29-1,TRBD1,TRBJ2-5,13,CSVGDSLQETQYF,TGCAGCGTTGGGGACAGCCTACAGGAGACCCAGTACTTC
.,TRBV21-1,.,TRBJ1-2,13,CASSRPRGYGYTF,TGTGCCAGCAGCAGGCCTCGAGGCTATGGCTACACCTTC